This TCR beta chain originates from a study of read filtering for tumor transcriptome and immune sequencing. This clonotype was counted at least ten times. Bone marrow was sampled from every patient at the time of active disease. The CDR3 extends over 14 amino acids. In germline, CDR1 is SQVTM, CDR2 ANQGSEA. Trimming pared 8 bases from V and 0 bases from J, leaving 17 bases between. Molecular barcoded adaptors covering alpha/delta and beta/gamma chains were used on 400 to 450 ng RNA. TCRdb processed the reads anew with MiXCR; each CDR3 protein has one entry. This sample yields about 37,000 distinct CDR3 sequences, of which approximately 13% are seen a single time; about 39% belongs to the top ten.

V gene TRBV29-1 combines with J gene TRBJ2-7; D might be TRBD2 (5 bases). Sample: a population of CD138-negative cells sorted from bone marrow. The clonotype was recovered from a donor older than 35 with multiple myeloma. The chain's CDR3 is CSIPVPGSSYEQYF. The CDR3 coding sequence is TGCAGCATCCCCGTTCCGGGGAGCTCCTACGAGCAGTACTTC.